This section outlines one T cell receptor beta chain sequence together with its context. The CDR3 extends over 14 amino acids. Germline CDR1 and CDR2: SGHKS and YYEKEE (reference sequence). V lost 5 bases, J lost 3 bases, and 5 bases stayed unmatched. As handled by the study authors: Amplification from reference gene primers served as the basis for estimated nucleated cell counts. TCRdb's copy holds only in-frame clones and misses some; the assay was immunoSEQ multiplex PCR. The V and J calls and the clone size are those of that table, but D and trimming were determined from the DNA. Here the sample spans roughly 140,000 clones, approximately 83% being singletons. These data belong to a study of blood T cell repertoires in COVID-19. Overall study: From the United States, Italy and Spain came samples of acute and convalescent COVID-19. From T cells, B-cell-depleted T cells, or PBMCs came the material, which was cDNA or gDNA.

The sequenced sample consisted of peripheral blood. V usage is TRBV5-5 and J usage is TRBJ1-5; 7 bases agree with TRBD1. The sequence came from a human donor in a cohort sampled during active COVID-19. The CDR3 DNA reads TGTGCCAGCAGTCAAGGGACAGTCAATCAGCCCCAGCATTTT. Translating it yields CASSQGTVNQPQHF.